This T cell receptor (beta chain) was captured by sequencing in a study of cytomegalovirus exposure and HLA in healthy donors. It was with 60 Vbeta and 13 Jbeta primers that the PCR ran. Only in-frame clones appear in the TCRdb table, and some are missing; sequencing was by immunoSEQ multiplex PCR. The sample shows about 150,000 clones, 65% to 85% of them seen only once. The study, taken as a whole, reports: The authors enumerated over 150 TCR beta chains as linked to cytomegalovirus.

CDR1 and CDR2 from the germline V gene are WSHSY and SAAADI. The CDR3 has 14 amino acids. With 7 bases removed from V and 4 bases from J, the gap between germline ends came to 14 bases. In regard to this clone: Its target is not known.

This clonotype originated in a male donor in good health and CMV-seronegative. V and J are TRBV10-2 and TRBJ1-5; D is ambiguous. Sequencing used PBMCs. In nucleotides, the CDR3 is TGCGCCAGCACCCTCAGCGGACTAAATCAGCCCCAGCATTTT. The encoded protein is CASTLSGLNQPQHF.